The rows below give T cell receptor beta chains drawn from one sample of a study of T cells in localized non-small cell lung cancer. Produced via immunoSEQ multiplex PCR; TCRdb's table is partial and in-frame only. Of 25,000 to 30,000 clones listed, around 93% are singletons. The sample consisted of peripheral blood mononuclear cells, taken before any cancer treatment. The origin of the receptors is a woman aged 35-75 years with stage III lung adenocarcinoma. CDR3s leave out the opening cysteine and the closing phenylalanine or tryptophan. Each record gives: V gene, J gene, CDR3 protein.

v_call: TRBV6-1
j_call: TRBJ1-2
cdr3_aa: ASRMGTGIFRNT

v_call: TRBV12-5
j_call: TRBJ2-2
cdr3_aa: ASGLRAGNTGELF

v_call: TRBV27
j_call: TRBJ2-3
cdr3_aa: ASSSLAGGVRDTQY

v_call: TRBV11-2
j_call: TRBJ1-2
cdr3_aa: ASSLKSGDSLFYGYT

v_call: TRBV10-3
j_call: TRBJ1-2
cdr3_aa: AIRETGGIYGYT

v_call: TRBV2
j_call: TRBJ1-1
cdr3_aa: ASRVTGMNTEAF

v_call: TRBV5-5
j_call: TRBJ2-1
cdr3_aa: ASSLAQGIYNEQF

v_call: TRBV30
j_call: TRBJ2-3
cdr3_aa: AWSTRERGTQY

v_call: TRBV19
j_call: TRBJ1-4
cdr3_aa: ASSRERQGYEKLF

v_call: TRBV29-1
j_call: TRBJ1-5
cdr3_aa: SVSQGANGNQPQH

v_call: TRBV7-9
j_call: TRBJ2-7
cdr3_aa: ASSLDYEQY

v_call: TRBV30
j_call: TRBJ1-1
cdr3_aa: AYTDRNTEAF

v_call: TRBV5-1
j_call: TRBJ2-6
cdr3_aa: ASMGVSGANVLT

v_call: TRBV11-2
j_call: TRBJ2-6
cdr3_aa: ASSPAHEGANVLT

v_call: TRBV11-2
j_call: TRBJ2-5
cdr3_aa: ASSLGLGQETQY

v_call: TRBV6-5
j_call: TRBJ2-7
cdr3_aa: ASSYSRQEPSPQY

v_call: TRBV7-2
j_call: TRBJ1-1
cdr3_aa: ASSLHSGNTEAF

v_call: TRBV7-2
j_call: TRBJ2-5
cdr3_aa: ASSLEIAQETQY

v_call: TRBV19
j_call: TRBJ1-2
cdr3_aa: ASSRGGFYGYT

v_call: TRBV2
j_call: TRBJ2-5
cdr3_aa: ASSDSFGETQY

v_call: TRBV5-4
j_call: TRBJ2-7
cdr3_aa: ASSVEAGRSYEQY

v_call: TRBV7-6
j_call: TRBJ2-2
cdr3_aa: ASSLVSMAGELF

v_call: TRBV4-1
j_call: TRBJ2-5
cdr3_aa: ASSRLAGSEEETQY

v_call: TRBV29-1
j_call: TRBJ2-7
cdr3_aa: SVLGLAGGEQY

v_call: TRBV21-1
j_call: TRBJ2-7
cdr3_aa: ASSTPFGESYEQY

v_call: TRBV5-1
j_call: TRBJ2-1
cdr3_aa: ASSNGQGGNEQF

v_call: TRBV5-1
j_call: TRBJ1-1
cdr3_aa: ASSFRQNTEAF

v_call: TRBV5-8
j_call: TRBJ2-1
cdr3_aa: ASSLLAGGYGEQF

v_call: TRBV6-5
j_call: TRBJ2-5
cdr3_aa: ASSYSETQY

v_call: TRBV9
j_call: TRBJ1-6
cdr3_aa: ASSVVGSPLH

v_call: TRBV11-2
j_call: TRBJ2-5
cdr3_aa: ASSPGLEETQY

v_call: TRBV28
j_call: TRBJ1-1
cdr3_aa: ASSAGQANTEAF

v_call: TRBV7-2
j_call: TRBJ1-4
cdr3_aa: ASSLGRDLYEKLF

v_call: TRBV2
j_call: TRBJ1-2
cdr3_aa: ASSGQGYGYT

v_call: TRBV5-6
j_call: TRBJ1-3
cdr3_aa: ASSLGPSGNTIY

v_call: TRBV9
j_call: TRBJ2-7
cdr3_aa: ASSVAPGSGTYEQY

v_call: TRBV15
j_call: TRBJ2-1
cdr3_aa: ATSREDSSIDEQF

v_call: TRBV6-5
j_call: TRBJ2-4
cdr3_aa: ASSPRTGKNIQY

v_call: TRBV19
j_call: TRBJ2-2
cdr3_aa: ASSIRVTGELF

v_call: TRBV7-3
j_call: TRBJ2-2
cdr3_aa: ASSLTPLQGGTGELF

v_call: TRBV19
j_call: NA
cdr3_aa: ASSPPGTVLYEQY

v_call: TRBV21-1
j_call: TRBJ1-2
cdr3_aa: ASSKDARQGSIDYGYT

v_call: TRBV11-3
j_call: TRBJ2-7
cdr3_aa: ASSLGGRYEQY

v_call: TRBV6-6
j_call: TRBJ2-7
cdr3_aa: ASRGFYEQY

v_call: TRBV9
j_call: TRBJ2-2
cdr3_aa: ASSGTVTGGELF